This TCR beta chain was retrieved from a study of T cells in Graves' hyperthyroidism and ophthalmopathy. Amplified TCR beta CDR3 regions came from RNA transcripts. When the TCR CDR3 underwent first-round RT-PCR, the HTBI primer set was used. TCRdb re-analysed the multiplex PCR reads in MiXCR, keeping a single row per CDR3 protein. This table holds about 360,000 distinct CDR3 sequences, around 14% found once. The CDR3 consists of 16 residues. Between the trimmed V and J ends, which lost 2 bases and 2 bases, there was a span of 13 bases. Germline loops: CDR1 SNHLY, CDR2 FYNNEI. About 10 ml of fresh peripheral blood supplied the PBMCs.

The chain has TRBV2 and TRBJ1-5; no clear D. The receptor was isolated from a woman aged 18-29 years with Graves' hyperthyroidism. Material for sequencing was blood. The CDR3 here is CASSEIGRGGNQPQHF. DNA for the CDR3: TGTGCCAGCAGTGAAATTGGGCGCGGGGGCAATCAGCCCCAGCATTTT.